This record looks at one T cell receptor (beta chain) sequence and its context. Data came from immunoSEQ multiplex PCR; TCRdb stores just in-frame clones and leaves some out. Among approximately 74,000 clones, almost 95% were seen once, and the ten largest hold approximately 2.4%. CDR1 and CDR2 from the germline V gene are MNHEY and SMNVEV (reference sequence). This CDR3 comprises 16 residues. The junction had 10 bases not matched to a gene; V was cut back by 7 bases and J by 6 bases. This specimen belongs to a study of T cell changes during pregnancy in multiple sclerosis. This specimen was peripheral blood, taken before pregnancy. The sequence derives from a female donor with multiple sclerosis, enrolled in a pregnancy study. The chain is built from TRBV27 and TRBJ2-1; 12 bases are a match to TRBD2. CDR3 sequence reads: CASTTLRLAGVNEQFF. In DNA form, the CDR3 reads TGTGCCAGCACCACCCTTCGACTAGCGGGAGTCAATGAGCAGTTCTTC.